This entry concerns a single TCR beta chain. This receptor's antigen is unknown. One base away there is no much larger clone; base qualities are not given. V is pared back by 6 bases and J by 5 bases, with 22 bases lying between the germline termini. From the cysteine up to the phenylalanine, the CDR3 has a length of 16 residues. The entry retains the CDR3 DNA only, 48 bases that are in frame from base 1. The sample originates from a study of identical twins (dated by TCRdb to the mid-2010s). About the study as a whole: The study deep-sequenced TCR alpha and beta repertoires from monozygotic twins, unrelated adults of various ages and cord blood to test whether fetal clonotypes persist. Replicate twin experiments were performed at different times using different library preparation protocols to rule out contamination.

Every donor was a healthy Caucasian. The twin cohort consisted of three pairs of female monozygotic twins, all aged about 18 to 29 years. RNA for TCR libraries was isolated from peripheral blood mononuclear cells. Library prep was done by 5' RACE. These reads were obtained on an Illumina HiSeq 2000. A universal primer binding site was introduced by template switching, and a unique molecular identifier was present in the final cDNA, enabling accurate counting of TCR cDNA molecules. First-strand cDNA for TCR alpha and beta chains was synthesized from specific primers in the conserved constant-segment region. To control for contamination, every cDNA library carried two barcodes: a SMART-Mk sample barcode plus Illumina barcodes. TruSeq adapter sequences, together with Illumina sample barcodes, were added in two successive PCR steps. The TCR alpha and beta cDNA libraries were sequenced on the Illumina HiSeq platform using custom primers. Regarding the original processing steps: Raw reads were processed with MiGEC to extract unique molecular identifiers, and MiXCR was used to determine CDR3 positions. Recombination models were inferred per individual with the repgenHMM and IGoR tools using an EM algorithm. The analysis of shared clonotypes was done with the tcR package in R, with sharing normalized by the product of cloneset sizes. Out-of-frame nonproductive sequences were analyzed to study raw recombination free of thymic and clonal selection effects. TCRdb reanalyzed the raw reads on its own, using fastp at Q25 for trimming and MiXCR for clone calling, and kept in-frame beta chains. Identical CDR3 protein sequences are pooled into one entry, listed with their most common genes and DNA. TCRdb's processing, not the study's, gives the V and J calls here. Recorded for this sample are approximately 890,000 distinct CDR3 sequences; 12% of them occurred a single time. Together, the top ten hold roughly 1.6% of the sample.

What the study reported, not specific to this receptor: Because the same donors could not be followed over many years, the conclusions depended on cross-sectional statistical analysis. Compared with coincidental sharing between unrelated individuals, an excess of low generation-probability sequences was observed among out-of-frame TCR alpha sequences shared between twins. Out-of-frame TCR alpha sharing in monozygotic twins was systematically underestimated by recombination models, whereas sharing between unrelated individuals was in agreement with the recombination models. Fewer insertions were carried by abundant cord blood beta clonotypes, a similar but weaker trend appeared in young adult naive repertoires, and no such trend appeared in memory repertoires. Invariant T cells such as MAIT and iNKT could partly confound zero-insertion analyses, although diverse VJ usage argued against such confounding for most clonotypes. The excess sharing between twins in beta out-of-frame sequences was weaker because fewer shared sequences reduced the signal-to-noise ratio.

These data also featured in a second study, about yellow fever vaccine responses in identical twins. The second study's paper adds: According to the authors, in identical twins the way T cells responded to vaccination appeared partly convergent and partly personalized. Focusing on identical twins, the study followed the T cell clones that responded to the vaccine, and did so with precision.

The TCR was taken from a woman aged 18-29 years in good health. The chain was built from TRBV12-3 or TRBV12-4 and TRBJ1-1; no D gene call is confident. Sequenced material: PBMCs. The sequence in DNA is TGTGCCAGCAGCCTACCTCAAGGCCTGACGAGGACTGAAGCTTTCTTT. This encodes CASSLPQGLTRTEAFF.